This TCR beta chain derives from a study of blood T cell repertoires in COVID-19. About the research overall: The United States, Italy and Spain supplied acute and convalescent COVID-19 samples. PBMCs, B-cell-depleted T cells, or T cells provided the cDNA or gDNA that made up the material.

Original handling: Scientists estimated how many nucleated cells there were by amplifying reference gene primers. Sequenced by immunoSEQ multiplex PCR; TCRdb stores in-frame clones only, minus some. V and J calls and clone size are those listed in that table; D and trimming were worked out from the DNA. Of just over 250,000 clones listed, about 91% are singletons. The CDR3 covers 15 residues. Trimming removed 7 bases from V and 0 bases from J; junction bases left unmatched: 4. Germline CDR1 reads SNHLY; CDR2 reads FYNNEI. The sequencing sample was made of peripheral blood. The sequence was collected from a person aged 18 to 35 with COVID-19, enrolled during active disease. The chain combines TRBV2 with TRBJ1-5; 9 nucleotides line up with TRBD1. The chain's CDR3 is CASTPGQGSNQPQHF. The CDR3 DNA follows: TGTGCCAGCACCCCGGGACAGGGTAGCAATCAGCCCCAGCATTTT.